The clone carrying this T cell receptor beta chain has just a few counts. The entry originates in a study of blood T cell repertoires in COVID-19. Study-wide context: Sources were T cells, B-cell-depleted T cells, or PBMCs; the material itself was cDNA or gDNA.

TCRdb's copy holds only in-frame clones and misses some; the assay was immunoSEQ multiplex PCR. The sample has 200,000 to 250,000 clones, roughly 80% seen once. The receptor was derived from a woman in her sixties or seventies with active or convalescent COVID-19. The sequencing input was peripheral blood.

CDR3 sequence reads: CASSITGNYGYTF. The CDR3 DNA reads TGTGCCAGCAGTATAACAGGCAACTATGGCTACACCTTC. The chain employs TRBV2 and TRBJ1-2; D may be TRBD1 (5 bases). CDR1 is SNHLY and CDR2 is FYNNEI in the germline V gene. This CDR3 spans 13 amino acids. The V and J ends lost 5 bases and 2 bases respectively, with 9 bases between them.